Listed below are T cell receptor beta chains from one sample, sequenced in a study of early T cells in non-severe SARS-CoV-2 infection. TCRdb reprocessed the 5' RACE reads with MiXCR, giving one entry per CDR3 protein. The profile shows roughly 99,000 distinct CDR3 sequences, approximately 12% of them singletons. Sample: whole blood, taken at baseline. The receptors shown here come from an adult who was a healthcare worker with PCR-confirmed SARS-CoV-2 infection or an uninfected control (not recorded which). CDR3s include the opening cysteine and the closing phenylalanine or tryptophan. A D gene is named only where the DNA matches it firmly. Not every row has a clone size; where given, it reads once, few, many or a size class.

>TRBV20-1|.|.|TRBJ2-3
TGCAGTGCTCAGGCAGGGGATACGCAGTATTTT
CSAQAGDTQYF
>TRBV14|many|.|TRBJ2-7
TGTGCCAGCAGCCAAGGGGCCCGAACTAGCTCCTACGAGCAGTACTTC
CASSQGARTSSYEQYF
>TRBV11-3|.|.|TRBJ2-1
TGTGCCAGCAGCTTTAACAGTAATGAGCAGTTCTTC
CASSFNSNEQFF
>TRBV12-3/TRBV12-4|few|.|TRBJ2-3
TGTGCCAGCAGTTGGGTCCTTGGGTCAGATACGCAGTATTTT
CASSWVLGSDTQYF
>TRBV5-4|few|TRBD1|TRBJ2-1
TGTGCCAGTCATGAAGGACAGGGGGCAAATGAGCAGTTCTTC
CASHEGQGANEQFF
>TRBV19|.|.|TRBJ2-1
TGTGCCAGTAGTATGGGCCGAGGGGGAGGGCCCTCCTACAATGAGCAGTTCTTC
CASSMGRGGGPSYNEQFF
>TRBV27|.|TRBD1|TRBJ2-5
TGTGCCAGCAGTTCCGGACAGGGGGCGGACGAAGAGACCCAGTACTTC
CASSSGQGADEETQYF
>TRBV10-2|many|.|TRBJ2-7
TGCGCCAGCAAAGACGGTTATTCCTACGAGCAGTACTTC
CASKDGYSYEQYF
>TRBV5-5|.|.|TRBJ1-4
TGTGCCAGCAGCTTGGCGGGTAACCCGGGGAGCGGTGAAAAACTGTTTTTT
CASSLAGNPGSGEKLFF
>TRBV30|.|.|TRBJ2-2
TGTGCCTGGAGTGTCTCCACCCTCACCGGGGAGCTGTTTTTT
CAWSVSTLTGELFF
>TRBV7-6|few|TRBD2|TRBJ2-3
TGTGCCAGCAGCCTTCTTGGACTAGCGGGGCCTAGCACAGATACGCAGTATTTT
CASSLLGLAGPSTDTQYF
>TRBV11-3|few|TRBD1|TRBJ2-3
TGTGCCAGCAGCCACACGAGGACAGGGAGATCCACAGATACGCAGTATTTT
CASSHTRTGRSTDTQYF
>TRBV7-9|many|.|TRBJ1-1
TGTGCCAGCAGCAACAAAGAAATGAACACTGAAGCTTTCTTT
CASSNKEMNTEAFF
>TRBV2|.|.|TRBJ1-5
TGTGCCAGCAGCCCTGGGGAGTCCAATCAGCCCCAGCATTTT
CASSPGESNQPQHF
>TRBV12-5|few|TRBD2|TRBJ2-1
TGTGCTAGTGGTTTGGGGACTAGCGGGGACTACAATGAGCAGTTCTTC
CASGLGTSGDYNEQFF
>TRBV6-5|few|.|TRBJ1-1
TGTGCCAGCGCCTCGTGGGGGCGGGGATTGAACACTGAAGCTTTCTTT
CASASWGRGLNTEAFF
>TRBV12-3/TRBV12-4|.|.|TRBJ1-1
TGTGCCAGCAGTTTAGGGGGTAATGGGAACACTGAAGCTTTCTTT
CASSLGGNGNTEAFF
>TRBV12-5|.|TRBD2|TRBJ2-5
TGTGCTAGTGGTTTGGTATCCGGGGGGATCGGGCAAGAGACCCAGTACTTC
CASGLVSGGIGQETQYF
>TRBV20-1|once|TRBD2|TRBJ2-5
TGCAGTGCTCTACCACAGGCGGGAGGAGAGACCCCGTACTTC
CSALPQAGGETPYF
>TRBV24-1|.|TRBD1|TRBJ1-5
TGTGCCACCAGTGATTCCGGGACAGGGGACAATCAGCCCCAGCATTTT
CATSDSGTGDNQPQHF
>TRBV3-1|.|.|TRBJ2-7
TGTGCCAGCAGCCCACGGGACCGCCAGAGCCACGAGCAGTACTTC
CASSPRDRQSHEQYF
>TRBV12-3/TRBV12-4|few|.|TRBJ2-1
TGTGCCAGCAGTTTAACCAGTTGGGGCGTCAATGAGCAGTTCTTC
CASSLTSWGVNEQFF
>TRBV24-1|.|.|TRBJ2-5
TGTGCCACCAGTGATTTGCCCCCGACAGCGACCCAAGAGACCCAGTACTTC
CATSDLPPTATQETQYF
>TRBV10-1|few|.|TRBJ2-5
TGCGCCAGAGACCAAGAGACCCAGTACTTC
CARDQETQYF
>TRBV20-1|.|.|TRBJ1-5
TGCAGTGCAAAATACGCGGATAGCAATCAGCCCCAGCATTTT
CSAKYADSNQPQHF
>TRBV11-2|few|TRBD2|TRBJ2-5
TGTGCCAGCAGCACCCGCCACGGGGGACTAGCGGGAGGCTCGGAGACCCAGTACTTC
CASSTRHGGLAGGSETQYF
>TRBV20-1|.|.|TRBJ2-7
TGCAGTGCTAGAGGACATTCCAACACCTACGAGCAGTACTTC
CSARGHSNTYEQYF
>TRBV6-2/TRBV6-3|.|TRBD1|TRBJ1-5
TGTGCCAGCAGGGGGCCTGGACAGGGTATCAATCAGCCCCAGCATTTT
CASRGPGQGINQPQHF
>TRBV28|few|TRBD1|TRBJ1-2
TGTGCCAGCAGTTCACAGACAGGGGGGATCTATGGCTACACCTTC
CASSSQTGGIYGYTF
>TRBV18|.|.|TRBJ1-1
TGTGCCAGCTCAAGGGATCCCCGCACTGAAGCTTTCTTT
CASSRDPRTEAFF
>TRBV7-8|few|TRBD2|TRBJ2-5
TGTGCCAGCAGCTTATCCCCTGGGCGTAGCGGGGGAGAGACCCAGTACTTC
CASSLSPGRSGGETQYF
>TRBV27|.|TRBD2|TRBJ2-1
TGTGCCAGCAGTTTTTGGCTAGCGGATATCAATGAGCAGTTCTTC
CASSFWLADINEQFF
>TRBV12-3/TRBV12-4|few|TRBD1|TRBJ1-6
TGTGCCAGCAGTTTCAACAGGGGGTCTAATTCACCCCTCCACTTT
CASSFNRGSNSPLHF
>TRBV18|.|.|TRBJ1-1
TGTGCCAGCTCACCTACCGCTCGGACAGAATGGTCTGAAGCTTTCTTT
CASSPTARTEWSEAFF
>TRBV6-5|.|TRBD1|TRBJ2-7
TGTGCCAGCAGCCTGACCGGGACAGGGCCCTACGAGCAGTACTTC
CASSLTGTGPYEQYF
>TRBV20-1|few|TRBD1|TRBJ2-1
TGCAGTGCTAGGGGGACAGTTAGATCCTACAATGAGCAGTTCTTC
CSARGTVRSYNEQFF
>TRBV10-3|many|.|TRBJ1-5
TGTGCCATCAGTGAGGGTTTAAGGGGACAGCCCCAGCATTTT
CAISEGLRGQPQHF
>TRBV11-2|.|TRBD2|TRBJ2-7
TGTGCCAGCAGCTTGTCTAGCGGGAGTTACGAGCAGTACTTC
CASSLSSGSYEQYF
>TRBV5-8|many|.|TRBJ2-1
TGTGCCAGCAGCTTGTCGACTGGTTACAATGAGCAGTTCTTC
CASSLSTGYNEQFF
>TRBV11-2|few|.|TRBJ2-3
TGTGCCAGCAGCTTGTTAAAGCCAGGCACAGATACGCAGTATTTT
CASSLLKPGTDTQYF
>TRBV4-1|many|.|TRBJ2-7
TGCGCCAGCAGCCAAGTGACCATCTCCTACGAGCAGTACTTC
CASSQVTISYEQYF
>TRBV4-2|few|.|TRBJ1-3
TGTGCCAGCAGCCAAGATCCGGGACTCAGTGGAAACACCATATATTTT
CASSQDPGLSGNTIYF
>TRBV6-6|many|TRBD1|TRBJ2-3
TGTGCCAGCAGTTCAACGGACAGGGGGCCGGCAGATACGCAGTATTTT
CASSSTDRGPADTQYF
>TRBV19|.|.|TRBJ2-7
TGTGCCAGTAGTAGCGGCGGCCTGGGGGCCTACGAGCAGTACTTC
CASSSGGLGAYEQYF
>TRBV15|few|.|TRBJ1-6
TGTGCCACCAGCAGTGGCCGAAGCTCCTATAATTCACCCCTCCACTTT
CATSSGRSSYNSPLHF
>TRBV9|few|.|TRBJ1-3
TGTGCCAGCAGCGTAGGCCTGAATGGAAACACCATATATTTT
CASSVGLNGNTIYF
>TRBV7-2|.|TRBD2|TRBJ2-2
TGTGCCAGCAGCTTTCGGCTAGCGGGAGGGCCTCTTACCGGGGAGCTGTTTTTT
CASSFRLAGGPLTGELFF
>TRBV7-9|many|.|TRBJ2-3
TGTGCCAGCAGCTCCGCAGACACGATTAGCACAGATACGCAGTATTTT
CASSSADTISTDTQYF
>TRBV5-1|.|.|TRBJ2-2
TGCGCCAGCAGCTCTCCCCGGAGCACCGGGGAGCTGTTTTTT
CASSSPRSTGELFF
>TRBV9|.|TRBD1|TRBJ2-1
TGTGCCAGCAGCGTAGGACAGGGCACTGAGCAGTTCTTC
CASSVGQGTEQFF
>TRBV28|.|.|TRBJ1-2
TGTGCCAGCAGTTTAGGTCCCGGCAGCCTCTATGGCTACACCTTC
CASSLGPGSLYGYTF
>TRBV11-2|many|.|TRBJ1-1
TGTGCCAGCAGCTTAGATCAGAAACCGAACACTGAAGCTTTCTTT
CASSLDQKPNTEAFF
>TRBV2|many|TRBD1|TRBJ2-1
TGTGCCGAGAGACAGGGCTTCAATGAGCAGTTCTTC
CAERQGFNEQFF
>TRBV3-1|many|TRBD2|TRBJ2-7
TGTGCCAGCAGCCAGGGACCGAAAAGCGGGGACGAGCAGTACTTC
CASSQGPKSGDEQYF
>TRBV12-3/TRBV12-4|.|TRBD2|TRBJ2-7
TGTGCCAGCAGGCGAGCGGGGGCTGCCTACGAGCAGTACTTC
CASRRAGAAYEQYF
>TRBV28|many|.|TRBJ2-3
TGTGCCAGCAGTTTATGGGGGGAGAAAAAGCCGCAGTATTTT
CASSLWGEKKPQYF
>TRBV7-3|few|.|TRBJ2-7
TGTGCCAGCAGCTTAAATGGGGGCGCCCACTACGAGCAGTACTTC
CASSLNGGAHYEQYF
>TRBV12-3/TRBV12-4|many|TRBD2|TRBJ2-3
TGTGCCAGCAACCCGGGCAGGGAGGGGGATACGCAGTATTTT
CASNPGREGDTQYF
>TRBV7-9|many|.|TRBJ2-7
TGTGCCAGCACCGTCCGCAGCTCCTACGAGCAGTACTTC
CASTVRSSYEQYF